One and the same sample provided the 7 T cell receptor beta chains below, sequenced in a study of shared clonotypes between healthy human individuals. Sequencing used immunoSEQ multiplex PCR; TCRdb keeps in-frame clones, though not all of them. This sample has some 2,100,000 clones; around 95% occur once, and the top ten carry roughly 0.13%. Sequencing used naive CD4+ T cells sorted from blood. Subset in this sample: CD45RA+ positively selected. Receptors originate from a man younger than 35 in good health.

The CDR3 spells CASSEANQNQPQHF. DNA of the CDR3: TGTGCCAGCAGTGAAGCGAACCAAAATCAGCCCCAGCATTTT. The rearrangement links TRBV6-1 to TRBJ1-5; D unclear. The germline V gene encodes CDR1 MNHNS and CDR2 SASEGT. The CDR3 extends over 14 amino acids. The V gene lost 0 bases and the J gene lost 4 bases, with 7 bases spanning the gap.

Comments on this clone: Other DNA sequences in the same sample also yield this CDR3. The V gene is TRBV6-6, the J gene TRBJ2-7; no definite D call. The ends were cut back, 0 bases at V and 0 bases at J, with 6 bases in the middle. This CDR3 region has 14 residues. CDR1 is MNHNY, CDR2 SVGAGI, per germline (reference sequence). This CDR3 reads CASSYSGASYEQYF. In nucleotides, the CDR3 is TGTGCCAGCAGTTACTCCGGCGCCTCCTACGAGCAGTACTTC.

V is TRBV7-2 and J is TRBJ2-4; possible D gene TRBD2, 6 bases. CDR1 is SGHTA and CDR2 is FQGNSA in the germline V gene. The CDR3 runs to 15 residues. Trimming removed 1 base at V and 4 bases at J, with 11 bases between. This chain's CDR3 is CASSLEGRGKNIQYF. Here the CDR3 DNA reads TGTGCCAGCAGCTTAGAAGGGCGGGGTAAAAACATTCAGTACTTC.

This clone appeared once. This sequence joins TRBV28 and TRBJ2-6; 11 bases are a match to TRBD1. Trimming cost V 2 bases and J 10 bases; bases outside gene matches: 7. Germline-derived CDR1 and CDR2 are MDHEN and SYDVKM. CDR3 length: 16 amino acids. CDR3 loop: CASSLRTGGGVNVLTF. Here the CDR3 DNA reads TGTGCCAGCAGTTTAAGGACAGGGGGCGGCGTAAACGTCCTGACTTTC.

The gene calls are TRBV7-9 and TRBJ2-7; D is perhaps TRBD2 (5 bases). The V gene lost 8 bases and the J gene lost 4 bases, with 18 bases spanning the gap. This CDR3 spans 14 amino acids. Germline CDR1 is SEHNR and CDR2 is FQNEAQ (reference sequence). The chain's CDR3 is CASGWLAWEYEQYF. The CDR3 region has the DNA TGTGCCAGCGGTTGGCTAGCCTGGGAATACGAGCAGTACTTC.

This chain joins TRBV9 and TRBJ2-7; 7 nucleotides align to TRBD1. V lost 2 bases, J lost 2 bases, and 7 bases stayed unmatched. The germline gives CDR1 SGDLS, CDR2 YYNGEE. The CDR3 has 15 residues. The CDR3 DNA reads as TGTGCCAGCAGCGTTACGACAGGGACAACCTACGAGCAGTACTTC. Translation: CASSVTTGTTYEQYF.

The rearrangement joins TRBV7-2 to TRBJ2-7; possibly TRBD1 or TRBD2 for D (7 bases each). The V end lost 5 bases, the J end lost 6 bases, and 17 bases lay between the germline ends. This CDR3 spans 14 amino acids. Germline V CDR1 and CDR2: SGHTA, FQGNSA. The CDR3: CASSQGGAHGEQYF. DNA of the CDR3: TGTGCCAGCAGCCAGGGGGGGGCTCACGGCGAGCAGTACTTC.